This entry concerns a single T cell receptor beta chain. The data belong to a study of shared clonotypes between healthy human individuals. Germline V gene lookup returns CDR1 SEHNR and CDR2 FQNEAQ (reference sequence). J gave up 2 bases and V 1 base, and 14 bases lay outside the gene matches. The CDR3 covers 19 residues. The authors' processing: Owing to the provision of junction-only sequences devoid of quality scores by immunoSEQ, filtering differed. Profiling relied on immunoSEQ multiplex PCR, and the TCRdb table lists in-frame clones only, not all of them. V and J calls and clone size are those listed in that table; D and trimming were worked out from the DNA. The sample holds under 350,000 clones, around 86% seen once.

Sequencing was done on a sample of memory CD8+ T cells sorted from blood. The subset denotes: CD45RO+ cells pooled with CCR7-negative TemRA cells. V and J are TRBV7-9 and TRBJ2-5; 9 nucleotides agree with TRBD2. This TCR was sampled from a man in his late teens or twenties in good health. Here the CDR3 reads CASSLVSTSSGAKQETQYF. CDR3 DNA: TGTGCCAGCAGCTTAGTGTCAACCTCTAGCGGGGCCAAACAAGAGACCCAGTACTTC. The variable domain in full, with the rest retrieved from reference TRBV7-9 and TRBJ2-5, is DTGVSQNPRHKITKRGQNVTFRCDPISEHNRLYWYRQTLGQGPEFLTYFQNEAQLEKSRLLSDRFSAERPKGSFSTLEIQRTEQGDSAMYLCASSLVSTSSGAKQETQYFGPGTRLLVL.